Reported below is one T cell receptor (beta chain). The sample originates from a study of blood T cell repertoires in COVID-19. Study-wide context: The United States, Italy and Spain supplied acute and convalescent COVID-19 samples. The analysed material was cDNA or gDNA that came from T cells, B-cell-depleted T cells, or PBMCs.

In the original workflow: Amplification from reference gene primers served as the basis for estimated nucleated cell counts. Sequencing used immunoSEQ multiplex PCR; TCRdb keeps in-frame clones, though not all of them. Clone size and V and J calls were adopted from that table, with D and trimming inferred from the DNA. The sample lists around 93,000 clones; over 70% were seen once. The material sequenced was peripheral blood. This TCR came from a man aged 55 to 69 with acute or convalescent COVID-19.

This CDR3 reads CASSLDRGRGYDYGYTF. DNA of the CDR3: TGTGCCAGCAGCCTGGACAGGGGGCGAGGGTATGACTATGGCTACACCTTC. The chain joins TRBV5-4 to TRBJ1-2, with 11 bases matching TRBD1. This CDR3 comprises 17 residues. The J segment lost 3 bases and the V segment lost 4 bases, leaving 11 bases of the junction unmatched. In germline, CDR1 is SGHNT, CDR2 YYREEE (reference sequence).